The rows below give T cell receptor beta chains drawn from one sample of a study of T cell repertoires in cytomegalovirus infection. TCRdb reprocessed the reads with MiXCR, giving one entry per CDR3 protein. The repertoire includes 510,000 or so distinct CDR3 sequences, around 27% of them detected once, and roughly 13% sits in the top ten. The sample was PBMCs. Every receptor here comes from a human donor in good health (CMV status not recorded). Some clones in this sample may be carry-over from other donors' samples. Each CDR3 is given with its conserved first and last residue.

V	J	CDR3
TRBV4-3	TRBJ1-1	CASSHATTGGTEAFF
TRBV6-2/TRBV6-3	TRBJ2-1	CASSELGQFYNEQFF
TRBV2	TRBJ1-4	CASSRTENEKLFF
TRBV5-5	TRBJ2-4	CASSLGLAGGLGKNIQYF
TRBV20-1	TRBJ2-1	CSAREQDSYSYNEQFF
TRBV4-3	TRBJ1-2	CASSQEDRGSGYTF
TRBV28	TRBJ2-3	CASSSQGALGTDTQYF
TRBV7-3	TRBJ2-2	CASSPVAGGPSGELFF
TRBV15	TRBJ1-5	CATSRGGSERPQHF
TRBV27	TRBJ1-6	CASRHTGYSPLHF
TRBV7-3	TRBJ2-2	CASSLKGTVPFANTGELFF
TRBV25-1	TRBJ1-1	CASSEWTGGGAFF
TRBV28	TRBJ2-1	CASGSQAVSYNEQFF
TRBV12-3/TRBV12-4	TRBJ2-2	CASSLRDRVTGELFF
TRBV12-3/TRBV12-4	TRBJ1-3	CASSRTGDGNTIYF
TRBV2	TRBJ1-3	CASSDRRASSGNTIYF
TRBV7-2	TRBJ1-1	CASSKTAVMNTEAFF